A single sample is the source of the 23 T cell receptor beta chains below, sequenced in a study of vaccination and CD4 T cells after COVID-19. Cultured CD4+ T cell DNA was sequenced using the Oncomine TCR Beta short-read assay. TCRdb reprocessed the PCR reads via MiXCR and lists one record per CDR3 protein. The table shows approximately 12,000 distinct CDR3 sequences, with 40% to 65% occurring only once. This sample's treatment: approximately 11-day PBMC culture with coronavirus spike peptide pools or control peptides (ViraFEST assay). The antigens these receptors bind are not known. What was sequenced was CD4+ T cells from blood, cultured in vitro. These receptors came from a human donor who had recovered from COVID-19.

The V gene is TRBV20-1, the J gene TRBJ2-1; no clear D. The V gene lost 6 bases and the J gene lost 5 bases, with 5 bases spanning the gap. This CDR3 is 10 amino acids long. Germline CDR1 is DFQATT and CDR2 is SNEGSKA (reference sequence). CDR3 coding DNA: TGCAGTGCCATCAACAATGAGCAGTTCTTC. It translates to CSAINNEQFF.

The V gene is TRBV10-3, the J gene TRBJ2-3; D unresolved. Germline values: CDR1 ENHRY, CDR2 SYGVKD. The CDR3 runs 12 residues. The V end was cut by 6 bases, the J end by 4 bases, with 8 bases between. The CDR3 region is CAISRTSDTQYF. Written as DNA, the CDR3 is TGTGCCATCAGCCGGACCTCAGATACGCAGTATTTT.

This clonotype was counted only a few times. CDR3 protein: CASSKDRVGADTQYF. CDR3 DNA sequence: TGTGCCAGTAGTAAAGACAGGGTAGGCGCAGATACGCAGTATTTT. The chain employs TRBV19 and TRBJ2-3; TRBD1 matches 7 bases. J was trimmed by 4 bases and V by 4 bases; bases with no gene match: 8. The CDR3 runs 15 residues. Per the germline V gene, CDR1 is LNHDA and CDR2 is SQIVND (reference sequence). Full variable domain (outside the CDR3, taken from reference TRBV19 and TRBJ2-3): DGGITQSPKYLFRKEGQNVTLSCEQNLNHDAMYWYRQDPGQGLRLIYYSQIVNDFQKGDIAEGYSVSREKKESFPLTVTSAQKNPTAFYLCASSKDRVGADTQYFGPGTRLTVL.

This clonotype has just a few counts. The genes are TRBV20-1 and TRBJ2-5, with TRBD1 identical over 10 bases. This CDR3 region has 14 residues. Germline V lookup: CDR1 DFQATT, CDR2 SNEGSKA (reference sequence). V lost 3 bases and J lost 7; bases outside the gene matches: 8. The CDR3 DNA reads as TGCAGTGCTAGGGTGACAGGGGGCAAGGGGACCCAGTACTTC. Amino acids: CSARVTGGKGTQYF.

The chain joins TRBV28 to TRBJ1-3; 8 nucleotides line up with TRBD1. Germline V gives CDR1 MDHEN, CDR2 SYDVKM. This CDR3 region has 16 residues. The V gene end was trimmed by 2 bases and the J gene end by 4 bases; junction bases not matched to a gene: 7. This CDR3 reads CASSLSGRGPGNTIYF. As DNA, the CDR3 is TGTGCCAGCAGTTTAAGTGGCAGGGGGCCCGGAAACACCATATATTTT.

The chain combines TRBV2 with TRBJ2-7; D not resolved. The V and J ends lost 0 bases and 3 bases respectively, with 0 bases between them. The germline gives CDR1 SNHLY, CDR2 FYNNEI. CDR3 length: 11 residues. CDR3 coding DNA: TGTGCCAGCAGTGAAGCCTACGAGCAGTACTTC. This translates into CASSEAYEQYF. The full variable domain, in which reference TRBV2 and TRBJ2-7 provide the parts outside the CDR3, is EPEVTQTPSHQVTQMGQEVILRCVPISNHLYFYWYRQILGQKVEFLVSFYNNEISEKSEIFDDQFSVERPDGSNFTLKIRSTKLEDSAMYFCASSEAYEQYFGPGTRLTVT.

This clonotype was seen a few times. This chain connects TRBV6-1 to TRBJ2-3; 13 bases are shared with TRBD2. V was clipped by 7 bases and J by 2 bases; unmatched bases: 3. The CDR3 sequence is 15 residues long. Germline V gene lookup returns CDR1 MNHNS and CDR2 SASEGT. Here the CDR3 DNA reads TGTGCCAGCAACGGACTAGCGGGAGACACAGATACGCAGTATTTT. This codes for CASNGLAGDTDTQYF.

The chain employs TRBV6-2 or TRBV6-3 and TRBJ2-6, with a tentative D call TRBD1 (6 bases). The CDR3 consists of 15 residues. V was shortened by 6 bases and J by 1 base, with 10 bases between the two germline ends. CDR1 and CDR2 from the germline V gene are MNHEY and SVGEGT. The CDR3 DNA reads TGTGCCAGCAGGCCCGGACAGTCTGGGGCCAACGTCCTGACTTTC. Residues: CASRPGQSGANVLTF.

This clonotype showed up just a few times. This chain uses TRBV7-9 with TRBJ2-5; a weak D match, TRBD1 (5 bases). CDR1 is SEHNR and CDR2 is FQNEAQ in the germline V gene (reference sequence). This CDR3 comprises 12 residues. V dropped 5 bases and J dropped 7 bases, with 11 bases sitting between them. The CDR3 DNA reads as TGTGCCAGCAGCGTTGGGGCTATGACCCAGTACTTC. Protein: CASSVGAMTQYF.

The CDR3 protein is CASRRTGSNTGELFF. The CDR3 DNA follows: TGTGCCAGCAGGAGGACAGGGAGCAACACCGGGGAGCTGTTTTTT. This chain uses TRBV2 with TRBJ2-2; 8 bases fit TRBD1. The CDR3 consists of 15 residues. Trimming cost V 6 bases and J 2 bases; bases outside gene matches: 5. CDR1 is SNHLY and CDR2 is FYNNEI in the germline V gene.

The chain couples TRBV27 to TRBJ2-1, with D possibly being TRBD1 or TRBD2 (5 bases each). V shed 7 bases and J shed 3 bases, with 13 bases lying between them. CDR1 and CDR2 (germline): MNHEY, SMNVEV (reference sequence). The CDR3 has 14 amino acids. The DNA for the CDR3 is TGTGCCAGCACTACCGGGGACCTCTACAATGAGCAGTTCTTC. Amino acids: CASTTGDLYNEQFF.

This chain uses TRBV5-5 with TRBJ1-6; no clear D. CDR1 and CDR2 (germline): SGHKS, YYEKEE (reference sequence). The CDR3 has 16 residues. Trimming pared 4 bases from V and 0 bases from J, leaving 11 bases between. In DNA, the CDR3 is TGTGCCAGCAGCCGTGGACTGAGCTCCTATAATTCACCCCTCCACTTT. It is translated as CASSRGLSSYNSPLHF.

The chain is built from TRBV20-1 and TRBJ1-5, with a tentative D call TRBD1 (5 bases). The CDR3 covers 15 residues. V shed 3 bases and J shed 1 base, with 13 bases lying between them. Germline CDR1 reads DFQATT; CDR2 reads SNEGSKA (reference sequence). CDR3 sequence: CSASAGEGSNQPQHF. The CDR3 DNA reads as TGCAGTGCTAGTGCGGGGGAGGGGAGCAATCAGCCCCAGCATTTT.

The chain combines TRBV20-1 with TRBJ1-5, with D hard to call. The CDR3 has 14 residues. The germline gives CDR1 DFQATT, CDR2 SNEGSKA (reference sequence). Trimming removed 3 bases at V and 0 bases at J, with 9 bases between. CDR3 nucleotides: TGCAGTGCTAGCCCCGAGGATAGCAATCAGCCCCAGCATTTT. This gives the protein CSASPEDSNQPQHF.

J is TRBJ1-5 and V is TRBV10-2, with D possibly being TRBD1 (5 bases). The germline V gene has CDR1 WSHSY and CDR2 SAAADI. V lost 2 bases to trimming and J lost 0 bases, with 11 bases between them. The CDR3 sequence is 16 residues long. CDR3 amino acids: CASSEQGLYSNQPQHF. The CDR3 DNA follows: TGCGCCAGCAGTGAGCAGGGCCTCTATAGCAATCAGCCCCAGCATTTT.

This clonotype was seen a few times. In DNA form, the CDR3 reads TGTGCCAGCAGCCAAGGGAACGAGCCCCAGCATTTT. Translating it yields CASSQGNEPQHF. The chain joins TRBV3-1 to TRBJ1-5; the D is unclear. The CDR3 runs to 12 residues. Germline values: CDR1 LGHDT, CDR2 YNNKEL (reference sequence). The V end was cut by 1 base, the J end by 8 bases, with 6 bases between.

This chain uses TRBV19 with TRBJ2-3; 10 nucleotides match TRBD2. The CDR3 length is 16 residues. V lost 3 bases to trimming and J lost 4 bases; unmatched junction nucleotides: 7. Germline V CDR1 and CDR2: LNHDA, SQIVND (reference sequence). The CDR3 loop reads CASSIPLAGDADTQYF. The DNA for the CDR3 is TGTGCCAGTAGTATCCCCCTAGCGGGAGACGCAGATACGCAGTATTTT.

The CDR3 bases are TGCGCCAGCAGCTTGGCCGCGGGGGCGGTGGATACGCAGTATTTT. Translated, it gives CASSLAAGAVDTQYF. The chain is built from TRBV5-1 and TRBJ2-3; the D gene is possibly TRBD2 (7 bases). The V gene's germline CDR1 is SGHRS and CDR2 YFSETQ. This CDR3 region has 15 residues. V was clipped by 0 bases and J by 6 bases, with 14 bases between them.

The gene calls are TRBV20-1 and TRBJ2-7, with 7 bases matching TRBD1. This CDR3 contains 14 residues. Germline CDR1 reads DFQATT; CDR2 reads SNEGSKA (reference sequence). After removal of 3 bases from V and 5 bases from J, the junction contained 10 bases not matched to a gene. The DNA for the CDR3 is TGCAGTGCTAGGGCTACAGGGGCGAGAGACGAGCAGTACTTC. It yields the protein CSARATGARDEQYF.

V gene TRBV20-1 combines with J gene TRBJ1-2; no clear D. Germline CDR1 and CDR2: DFQATT and SNEGSKA (reference sequence). The CDR3 is 12 residues long. V was cut by 3 bases and J by 1 base, with 6 bases left in between. As DNA, the CDR3 is TGCAGTGCTAGGGACTTTAACTATGGCTACACCTTC. Translating it yields CSARDFNYGYTF.

The V call is TRBV28, the J call TRBJ2-7; D call uncertain. CDR1 MDHEN and CDR2 SYDVKM come from the germline V gene. This CDR3 contains 15 residues. Trimming left V 5 bases short and J 6 bases short, with 20 bases between. The CDR3 region is CASSPSLGETSEQYF. CDR3 bases: TGTGCCAGCAGTCCCTCCTTAGGAGAGACTTCCGAGCAGTACTTC.

This rearrangement joins TRBV30 to TRBJ2-3; perhaps TRBD1 as D (8 bases). Trimming took 3 bases from V and 5 from J, leaving 15 bases between them. The CDR3 consists of 14 residues. CDR1 is GTSNPN, CDR2 SVGIG, per germline (reference sequence). The CDR3 is CAWRQGGRGDTQYF. The CDR3 DNA follows: TGTGCCTGGAGACAGGGGGGGCGGGGAGATACGCAGTATTTT.

In DNA form, the CDR3 reads TGTGCCAGCAGGACAGGGAATGGCTACACCTTC. This codes for CASRTGNGYTF. V gene TRBV6-2 or TRBV6-3 combines with J gene TRBJ1-2, with 7 bases identical to TRBD1. V lost 6 bases and J lost 6; bases outside the gene matches: 1. The V gene's germline CDR1 is MNHEY and CDR2 SVGEGT. This CDR3 has 11 residues.